Listed below are T cell receptor beta chains from one sample, sequenced in a study of blood T cells in healthy people across ages. In TCRdb, the 5' RACE reads were re-called with MiXCR into one record per CDR3 protein. The repertoire holds about 1 million distinct CDR3 sequences, with 45% as singletons. The sample comprised blood. These receptors were taken from a woman aged 55-70 years in good health. The CDR3 runs from the conserved cysteine through the conserved F or W. Fields, in order: J gene, clone size, V gene, D gene, CDR3 protein, CDR3 DNA. A D gene is named only where the DNA matches it firmly. Only some rows state a clone size, as once, few, many or a class for expanded clones.

>TRBJ2-7|few|TRBV27|-
CASMDPTRKGEQYF
TGTGCCAGCATGGATCCGACTAGGAAGGGCGAGCAGTACTTC
>TRBJ2-7|many|TRBV28|-
CASSSTGIEQYF
TGTGCCAGCAGCTCCACGGGCATCGAGCAGTACTTC
>TRBJ2-1|-|TRBV7-2|-
CGTMLESYNEQFF
TGTGGGACAATGCTGGAGTCCTACAATGAGCAGTTCTTC
>TRBJ2-7|-|TRBV4-1|TRBD2
CASSLRSSGSPEQYF
TGCGCCAGCAGCCTAAGATCTAGCGGGAGTCCCGAGCAGTACTTC
>TRBJ2-3|-|TRBV18|TRBD2
CASSPPAGGPTDTRYF
TGTGCCAGCTCACCACCCGCGGGAGGGCCCACAGATACGCGGTATTTT
>TRBJ2-5|many|TRBV7-2|TRBD2
CASSWGGETQYF
TGTGCCAGCAGCTGGGGGGGAGAGACCCAGTACTTC
>TRBJ1-2|-|TRBV20-1|TRBD1
CSANGQGADYGYTF
TGCAGTGCGAACGGACAGGGGGCGGACTATGGCTACACCTTC
>TRBJ1-6|few|TRBV6-5|-
CASSQGGDNSPLHF
TGTGCCAGCAGCCAGGGAGGGGACAATTCACCCCTCCACTTT
>TRBJ2-3|-|TRBV28|-
CASSLRRNTQYF
TGTGCCAGCAGTTTGAGGCGAAATACGCAGTATTTT
>TRBJ2-3|few|TRBV12-3/TRBV12-4|-
CASGAGMSTDTQYF
TGTGCCAGCGGAGCAGGGATGAGCACAGATACGCAGTATTTT
>TRBJ2-7|few|TRBV3-1|TRBD2
CASSPREWTSSYEQYF
TGTGCCAGCAGCCCTAGGGAATGGACTAGTTCCTACGAGCAGTACTTC
>TRBJ2-1|few|TRBV2|-
CASVDSSYNEQFF
TGTGCCAGCGTCGACAGCTCCTACAATGAGCAGTTCTTC
>TRBJ2-1|-|TRBV7-9|TRBD2
CAGSLAGTGSWNEQFF
TGTGCTGGCAGCTTAGCGGGGACGGGGAGTTGGAATGAGCAGTTCTTC
>TRBJ2-1|-|TRBV5-1|TRBD2
CASSPSMTSGSLNEQFF
TGCGCCAGCAGTCCCTCGATGACTAGCGGGAGTTTGAATGAGCAGTTCTTC
>TRBJ1-1|-|TRBV29-1|-
CSVFGRGNTEAFF
TGCAGCGTTTTTGGGCGCGGGAACACTGAAGCTTTCTTT
>TRBJ2-3|few|TRBV15|TRBD2
CATGLAGGTQYF
TGTGCCACCGGCCTAGCGGGAGGCACGCAGTATTTT